This T cell receptor beta chain was found in a study of blood T cell repertoires in COVID-19. At the level of the study: Italy, Spain and the United States were the sources of the convalescent and acute COVID-19 samples. PBMCs, B-cell-depleted T cells, or T cells provided the cDNA or gDNA that made up the material.

Under the authors' procedure: For nucleated cells, counts were estimated from reference gene primer amplification. The protocol was immunoSEQ multiplex PCR, while the TCRdb copy is restricted to in-frame clones and leaves out a portion. V and J calls and clone size are copied from that table; D and trimming were computed from the DNA. The table shows roughly 170,000 clones, with about 90% occurring only once. In its sample, this clone was seen a few times. CDR1 is SGHVS, CDR2 FQNEAQ, per germline. The V and J ends lost 2 bases and 2 bases, in that order; junction bases with no gene match: 1. The CDR3 extends over 14 amino acids.

Sequenced: peripheral blood. This TCR was sampled from a man aged 65 to 85 with active or convalescent COVID-19. This sequence joins TRBV7-8 and TRBJ2-7; 9 bases are shared with TRBD1. CDR3 loop: CASSLWTGAYEQYF. In nucleotides, the CDR3 is TGTGCCAGCAGCTTATGGACAGGGGCCTACGAGCAGTACTTC. The full variable domain, in which reference TRBV7-8 and TRBJ2-7 provide the parts outside the CDR3, is GAGVSQSPRYKVAKRGQDVALRCDPISGHVSLFWYQQALGQGPEFLTYFQNEAQLDKSGLPSDRFFAERPEGSVSTLKIQRTQQEDSAVYLCASSLWTGAYEQYFGPGTRLTVT.